These 7 T cell receptor beta chains were sequenced from one sample in a study of control samples from healthy donors and cancer patients. TCRdb's copy holds only in-frame clones and misses some; the assay was immunoSEQ multiplex PCR. The table includes some 82,000 clones, more than 75% detected once. The sample taken for sequencing was blood. These receptors all stem from a man between 45 and 60 years old in good health.

The gene calls are TRBV18 and TRBJ1-1; TRBD1 aligns across 10 bases. The length of the CDR3 is 15 residues. V lost 6 bases and J lost 6; bases outside the gene matches: 10. Germline CDR1 reads KGHSH; CDR2 reads LQKENI. The DNA of the CDR3 is TGTGCCAGCTCTAGGGACAGGGGCAGGAAGGCTGAAGCTTTCTTT. Amino acid sequence: CASSRDRGRKAEAFF.

The V call is TRBV24-1, the J call TRBJ1-2; 10 bases match TRBD1. CDR3 size: 15 residues. Germline trimming cut 3 bases from V and 6 bases from J; bases unmatched to any gene: 6. Germline V gives CDR1 KGHDR, CDR2 SFDVKD. CDR3 residues: CATSDKRGQGHGYTF. The CDR3 DNA follows: TGTGCCACCAGTGATAAAAGGGGACAGGGGCATGGCTACACCTTC.

J is TRBJ2-1 and V is TRBV10-1; D is possibly TRBD1 (6 bases). CDR3 size: 12 residues. Germline CDR1 is WNHNN and CDR2 is SYGVQD (reference sequence). The V and J ends lost 8 bases and 3 bases respectively, with 8 bases between them. The DNA for the CDR3 is TGCGCCAGCGGGGACATCTACAATGAGCAGTTCTTC. Translated, it gives CASGDIYNEQFF.

The V and J genes are TRBV11-3 and TRBJ1-1, with TRBD1 as a possible D gene (5 bases). Trimming took off 3 bases at V and 3 bases at J, with 8 bases between the two ends. The CDR3 is 13 residues long. Germline V gene data show CDR1 as SGHNT and CDR2 as YENEEA. In nucleotides, the CDR3 is TGTGCCAGCAGCTTCGGAGGGGACACTGAAGCTTTCTTT. Its protein is CASSFGGDTEAFF. Looking up the rest from reference TRBV11-3 and TRBJ1-1 gives the full variable domain: EAGVVQSPRYKIIEKKQPVAFWCNPISGHNTLYWYLQNLGQGPELLIRYENEEAVDDSQLPKDRFSAERLKGVDSTLKIQPAELGDSAVYLCASSFGGDTEAFFGQGTRLTVV.

The rearrangement uses TRBV6-5 and TRBJ1-2, with D tentatively TRBD1 (5 bases). The CDR3 spans 13 residues. CDR1 is MNHEY, CDR2 SVGAGI, per germline. Between the trimmed V and J ends, which lost 5 bases and 4 bases, there was a span of 11 bases. The chain's CDR3 is CASSRGGSYGYTF. Here the CDR3 DNA reads TGTGCCAGCAGTCGCGGGGGGTCCTATGGCTACACCTTC.

V and J are TRBV7-2 and TRBJ2-5, with D tentatively TRBD2 (7 bases). The CDR3 has 16 amino acids. Between the trimmed V and J ends, which lost 6 bases and 4 bases, there was a span of 21 bases. Looked up from germline, CDR1 is SGHTA and CDR2 is FQGNSA. The CDR3 sequence: CASSLGGQLESETQYF. The CDR3 bases are TGTGCCAGCAGTTTGGGGGGGCAGCTCGAATCAGAGACCCAGTACTTC.

This sequence joins TRBV18 and TRBJ1-5; TRBD1 is a possible D gene (5 bases). The CDR3 has 15 residues. CDR1 and CDR2 (germline): KGHSH, LQKENI. V shed 3 bases and J shed 3 bases, with 12 bases lying between them. The DNA of the CDR3 is TGTGCCAGCTCACCGTCCCAGGGACTCAATCAGCCCCAGCATTTT. This translates into CASSPSQGLNQPQHF.